This T cell receptor beta chain was sequenced during a study of T cell repertoires in cytomegalovirus infection. Study-level information: Well-studied HLA-B-restricted epitopes and recently identified HLA-C-restricted epitopes of CMV were both used in the study. Public signatures in TCR beta pointed to CMV infection and matching HLA type.

The sample holds many counts of this clonotype. The antigen remains unidentified. Germline loops: CDR1 SGHVS, CDR2 FNYEAQ. The CDR3 runs to 17 residues. The junction had 7 bases not matched to a gene; V was cut back by 5 bases and J by 3 bases. Notes on the study in general: There were HLA-C-restricted CMV-specific TCR beta clonotypes dominating the ex vivo response.

From the reads, TCRdb called clonotypes with MiXCR, one entry per CDR3 protein. Among hundreds of thousands of distinct CDR3 sequences, approximately 31% were seen once, and the ten largest hold roughly 13%. The sequence derives from a human donor in good health (CMV status not recorded). Some clones in this sample may be carry-over from other donors' samples. The V and J genes are TRBV7-6 and TRBJ2-3, with 14 bases matching TRBD2. Here the sequenced sample was cultured CD8+ T cells from PBMCs, taken from culture after CMV antigen stimulation. CDR3 region: CASSQGLAGGYTDTQYF. The DNA of the CDR3 is TGTGCCAGCAGCCAAGGACTAGCGGGGGGTTATACAGATACGCAGTATTTT.